This T cell receptor beta chain emerged from a study of T cells in Graves' hyperthyroidism and ophthalmopathy. PBMCs were derived from 10 ml fresh peripheral blood. RNA transcripts were the template for amplifying TCR beta CDR3 regions. The HTBI primer set was used in a first-round RT-PCR of the TCR CDR3. TCRdb reprocessed the multiplex PCR reads via MiXCR and lists one record per CDR3 protein. Of approximately 360,000 distinct CDR3 sequences listed, approximately 14% are singletons. Germline CDR1 and CDR2: SGHRS and YFSETQ. Deletions cut 1 base from V and 4 bases from J, with 15 bases between. CDR3 length equals 15 residues. This clonotype was counted at least ten times.

V usage is TRBV5-1 and J usage is TRBJ2-7; D not certain. The sample taken for sequencing was blood. The sequence was collected from a woman under 30 with Graves' hyperthyroidism that later progressed to Graves' ophthalmopathy. The CDR3 nucleotides read TGCGCCAGCAGCTTGCGGCTGGCTTCCCTTTACGAGCAGTACTTC. This gives the protein CASSLRLASLYEQYF.